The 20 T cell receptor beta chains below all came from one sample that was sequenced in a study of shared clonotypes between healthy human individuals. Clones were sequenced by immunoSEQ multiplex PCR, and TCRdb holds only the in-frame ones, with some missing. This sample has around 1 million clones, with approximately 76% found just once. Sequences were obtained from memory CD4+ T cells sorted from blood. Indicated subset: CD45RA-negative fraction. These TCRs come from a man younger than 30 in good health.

The CDR3 nucleotides read TGTGCCAGCAGCTTCGGCGGGGGGGACTACAATGAGCAGTTCTTC. Translating gives CASSFGGGDYNEQFF. The V gene is TRBV9, the J gene TRBJ2-1; TRBD2 aligns across 9 bases. Germline CDR1 SGDLS, CDR2 YYNGEE. CDR3 size: 15 residues. The V and J ends lost 4 bases and 3 bases, in that order; junction bases with no gene match: 5. Full variable domain (missing parts from reference TRBV9 and TRBJ2-1): DSGVTQTPKHLITATGQRVTLRCSPRSGDLSVYWYQQSLDQGLQFLIQYYNGEERAKGNILERFSAQQFPDLHSELNLSSLELGDSALYFCASSFGGGDYNEQFFGPGTRLTVL.

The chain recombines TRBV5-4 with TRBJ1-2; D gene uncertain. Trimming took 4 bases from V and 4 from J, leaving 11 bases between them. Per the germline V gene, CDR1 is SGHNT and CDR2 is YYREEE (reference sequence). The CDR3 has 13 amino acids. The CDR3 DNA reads TGTGCCAGCAGCAGGGATGGGGTCTATGGCTACACCTTC. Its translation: CASSRDGVYGYTF.

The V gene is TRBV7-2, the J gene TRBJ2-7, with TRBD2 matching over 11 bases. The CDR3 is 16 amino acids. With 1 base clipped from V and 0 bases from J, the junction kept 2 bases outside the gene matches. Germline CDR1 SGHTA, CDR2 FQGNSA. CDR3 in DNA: TGTGCCAGCAGCTTAGGGACTAGCGGGTTCTCCTACGAGCAGTACTTC. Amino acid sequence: CASSLGTSGFSYEQYF.

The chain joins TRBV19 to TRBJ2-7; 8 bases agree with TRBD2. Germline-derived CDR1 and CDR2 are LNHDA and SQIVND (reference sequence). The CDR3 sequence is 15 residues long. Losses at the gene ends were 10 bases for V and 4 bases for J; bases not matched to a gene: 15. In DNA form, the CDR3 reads TGTGCCACTAGGGGGGTCGGGACTAGTTCGTACGAGCAGTACTTC. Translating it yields CATRGVGTSSYEQYF.

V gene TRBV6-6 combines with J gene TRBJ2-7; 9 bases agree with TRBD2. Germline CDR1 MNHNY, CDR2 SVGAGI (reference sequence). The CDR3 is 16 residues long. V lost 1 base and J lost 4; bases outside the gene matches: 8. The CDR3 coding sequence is TGTGCCAGCAGTTACTTGCCGGGACTAGCTAGATACGAGCAGTACTTC. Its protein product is CASSYLPGLARYEQYF.

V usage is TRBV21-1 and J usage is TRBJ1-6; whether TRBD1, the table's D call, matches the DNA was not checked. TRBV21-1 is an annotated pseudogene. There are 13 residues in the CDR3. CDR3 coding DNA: TGTGCCATTCCTGGGACAGGGAATTCACCCCTCCACTTT. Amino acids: CAIPGTGNSPLHF.

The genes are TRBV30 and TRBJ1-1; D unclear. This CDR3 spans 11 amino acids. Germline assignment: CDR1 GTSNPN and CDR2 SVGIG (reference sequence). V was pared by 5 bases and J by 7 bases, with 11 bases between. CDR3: CAWSDRGEAFF. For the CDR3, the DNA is TGTGCCTGGTCCGACCGGGGTGAAGCTTTCTTT.

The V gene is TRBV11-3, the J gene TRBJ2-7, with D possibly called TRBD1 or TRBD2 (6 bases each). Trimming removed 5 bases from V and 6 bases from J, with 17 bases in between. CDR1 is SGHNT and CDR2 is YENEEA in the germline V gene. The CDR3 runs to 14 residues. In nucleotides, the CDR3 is TGTGCCAGCAGCCTTAAGGGGGGTTCAGTCGAGCAGTACTTC. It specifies CASSLKGGSVEQYF. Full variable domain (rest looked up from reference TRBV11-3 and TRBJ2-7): EAGVVQSPRYKIIEKKQPVAFWCNPISGHNTLYWYLQNLGQGPELLIRYENEEAVDDSQLPKDRFSAERLKGVDSTLKIQPAELGDSAVYLCASSLKGGSVEQYFGPGTRLTVT.

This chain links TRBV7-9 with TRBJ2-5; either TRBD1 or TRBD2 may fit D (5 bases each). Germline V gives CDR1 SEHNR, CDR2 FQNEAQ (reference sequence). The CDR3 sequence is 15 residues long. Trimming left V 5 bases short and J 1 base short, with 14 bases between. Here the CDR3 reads CASSQAMRGQETQYF. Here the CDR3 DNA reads TGTGCCAGCAGCCAGGCCATGAGGGGCCAAGAGACCCAGTACTTC.

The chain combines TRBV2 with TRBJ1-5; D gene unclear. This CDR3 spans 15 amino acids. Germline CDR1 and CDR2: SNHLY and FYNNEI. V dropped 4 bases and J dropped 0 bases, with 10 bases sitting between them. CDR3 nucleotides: TGTGCCAGCAGTGGAGACACTAATAGCAATCAGCCCCAGCATTTT. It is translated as CASSGDTNSNQPQHF.

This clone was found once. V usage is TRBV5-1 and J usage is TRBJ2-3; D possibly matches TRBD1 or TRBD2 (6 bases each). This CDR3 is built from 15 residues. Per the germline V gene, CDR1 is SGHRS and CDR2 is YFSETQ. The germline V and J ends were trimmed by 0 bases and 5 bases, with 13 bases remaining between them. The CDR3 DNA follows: TGCGCCAGCAGCTTGGTAGGGGGGTTATTAGATACGCAGTATTTT. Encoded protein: CASSLVGGLLDTQYF.

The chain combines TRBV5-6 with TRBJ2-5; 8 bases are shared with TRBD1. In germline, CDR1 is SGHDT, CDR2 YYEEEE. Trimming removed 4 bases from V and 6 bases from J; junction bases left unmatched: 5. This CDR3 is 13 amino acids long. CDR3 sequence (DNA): TGTGCCAGCAGCCCAGGGGGCGGGAAGACCCAGTACTTC. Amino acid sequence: CASSPGGGKTQYF.

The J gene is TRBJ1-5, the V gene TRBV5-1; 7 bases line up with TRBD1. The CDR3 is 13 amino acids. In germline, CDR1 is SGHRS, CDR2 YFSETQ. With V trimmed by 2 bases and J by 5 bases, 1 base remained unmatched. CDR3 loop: CASSFTGDQPQHF. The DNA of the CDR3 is TGCGCCAGCAGCTTTACAGGGGATCAGCCCCAGCATTTT.

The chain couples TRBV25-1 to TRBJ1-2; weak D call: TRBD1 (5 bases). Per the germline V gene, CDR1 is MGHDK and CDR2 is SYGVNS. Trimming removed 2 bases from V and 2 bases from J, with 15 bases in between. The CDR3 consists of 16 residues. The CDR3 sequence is CASSEPGTGGNYGYTF. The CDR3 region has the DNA TGTGCCAGCAGTGAACCGGGCACGGGGGGAAACTATGGCTACACCTTC.

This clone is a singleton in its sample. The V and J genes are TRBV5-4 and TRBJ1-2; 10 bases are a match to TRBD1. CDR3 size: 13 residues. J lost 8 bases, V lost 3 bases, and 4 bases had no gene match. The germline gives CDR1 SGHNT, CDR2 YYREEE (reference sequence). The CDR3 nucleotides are TGTGCCAGCAGCTCGACAGGGGGCTGGGGCTACACCTTC. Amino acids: CASSSTGGWGYTF.

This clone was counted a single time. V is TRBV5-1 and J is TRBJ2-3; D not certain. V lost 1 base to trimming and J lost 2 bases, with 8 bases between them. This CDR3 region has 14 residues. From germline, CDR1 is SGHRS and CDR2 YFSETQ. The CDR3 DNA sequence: TGCGCCAGCAGCTTGTGGGGTGTCACAGATACGCAGTATTTT. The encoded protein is CASSLWGVTDTQYF.

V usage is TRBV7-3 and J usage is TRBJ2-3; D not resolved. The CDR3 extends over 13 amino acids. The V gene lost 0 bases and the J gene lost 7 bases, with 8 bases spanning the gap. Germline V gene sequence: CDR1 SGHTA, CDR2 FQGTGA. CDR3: CASSLTATNTQYF. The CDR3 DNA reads TGTGCCAGCAGCTTAACGGCAACGAATACGCAGTATTTT.

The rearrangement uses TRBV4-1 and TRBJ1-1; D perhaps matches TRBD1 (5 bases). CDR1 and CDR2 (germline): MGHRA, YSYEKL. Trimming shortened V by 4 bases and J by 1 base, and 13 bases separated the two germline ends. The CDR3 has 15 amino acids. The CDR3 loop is CASSPKNQGNTEAFF. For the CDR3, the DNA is TGCGCCAGCAGCCCCAAGAATCAGGGGAACACTGAAGCTTTCTTT.

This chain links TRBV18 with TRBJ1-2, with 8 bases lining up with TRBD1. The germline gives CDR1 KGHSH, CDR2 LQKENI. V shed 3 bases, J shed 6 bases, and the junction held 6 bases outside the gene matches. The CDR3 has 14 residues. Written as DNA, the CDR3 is TGTGCCAGCTCACCTTCGGGACAGGTAGATGGCTACACCTTC. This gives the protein CASSPSGQVDGYTF.

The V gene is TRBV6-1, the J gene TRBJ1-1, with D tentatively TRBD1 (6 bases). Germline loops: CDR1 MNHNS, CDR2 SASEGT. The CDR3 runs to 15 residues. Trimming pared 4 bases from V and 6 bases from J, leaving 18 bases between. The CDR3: CASSAELTGSSEAFF. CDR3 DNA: TGTGCCAGCAGTGCAGAATTAACAGGGTCCTCTGAAGCTTTCTTT.